Here is one T cell receptor beta chain with its context. This clonotype was observed at least ten times. Its antigen is still unknown. Per-base qualities were not stored, and no clone one base away is much larger. The entry originates in a study of T cell repertoires in cytomegalovirus infection (dated by TCRdb to the late 2010s). Notes on the research overall: Because public TCR beta signatures pointed to carriage of CMV infection together with the matching HLA type, the HLA type of each donor mattered for the analysis. General conclusions and limits of the study: Cumulative frequency of public TCR beta family members discriminated carriers of CMV infection plus the relevant HLA type in this cohort and an independent approximately 350-donor cohort. The ex vivo response was dominated by HLA-C-restricted CMV-specific TCR beta clonotypes, which also provided the single most frequent clonotype in two of eight donors.

The listed sequencing device is Illumina HiSeq 1500. In-frame beta chains were kept once TCRdb had trimmed the public reads at Q25 with fastp and called clones with MiXCR. Here each entry gathers all rows of one CDR3 protein and keeps the most common genes and DNA. In all, the sample holds fewer than 550,000 distinct CDR3 sequences, and roughly 10% of those were seen once. The top ten clonotypes cover about 10% of the sample. The junction shows trimming of 1 base on V and 5 bases on J, plus 18 bases between the germline ends. Counted from cysteine to phenylalanine, this CDR3 has 17 amino acids. Only the CDR3 DNA stays, 51 bases, in frame from base 1. As encoded in the germline V gene, CDR1 is SGHAT while CDR2 is FQNNGV.

This TCR came from a human donor in good health (CMV status not recorded). Some clones in this sample may be carry-over from other donors' samples. In this chain, TRBV11-2 is recombined with TRBJ2-1; the D call is possibly TRBD1 or TRBD2, each sharing 6 bases. The specimen sequenced was PBMCs. The CDR3 has the sequence CASSLVPGKEGDNEQFF. In nucleotide form, the sequence is TGTGCCAGCAGCTTAGTACCGGGAAAGGAGGGGGACAATGAGCAGTTCTTC.